The entry that follows covers one T cell receptor beta chain sequence. This sample was included in a study of blood T cell repertoires in COVID-19. Germline lookup yields CDR1 SQVTM and CDR2 ANQGSEA. There are 14 residues in the CDR3. The V segment lost 4 bases and the J segment 2 bases; nucleotides outside the gene matches: 5. Study processing details: Amplification of reference gene primers was used by the study to estimate nucleated cell counts. Profiled with immunoSEQ multiplex PCR; TCRdb holds only in-frame clones, not every one. V and J calls and clone size come straight from that table; D and trimming were deduced from the DNA. The profile shows some 130,000 clones, over 80% of them singletons.

This rearrangement joins TRBV29-1 to TRBJ2-3; 8 bases are a match to TRBD2. Sample: peripheral blood. This TCR derives from a middle-aged man with active COVID-19. Here the CDR3 DNA reads TGCAGCGTTGGCGGGGGGTACCTCACAGATACGCAGTATTTT. It codes for CSVGGGYLTDTQYF.